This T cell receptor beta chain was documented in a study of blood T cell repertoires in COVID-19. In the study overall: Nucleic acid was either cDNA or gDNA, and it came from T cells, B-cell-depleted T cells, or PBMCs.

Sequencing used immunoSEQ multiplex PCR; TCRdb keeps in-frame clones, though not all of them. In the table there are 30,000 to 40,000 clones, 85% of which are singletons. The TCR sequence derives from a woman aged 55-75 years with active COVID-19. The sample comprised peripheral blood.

The CDR3: CATSKTGTNYNEQFF. CDR3 bases: TGTGCCACCAGTAAAACCGGGACTAACTACAATGAGCAGTTCTTC. J is TRBJ2-1 and V is TRBV24-1, with TRBD2 matching over 7 bases. Germline values: CDR1 KGHDR, CDR2 SFDVKD. The CDR3 spans 15 residues. Trimming removed 6 bases from V and 3 bases from J; junction bases left unmatched: 7.